One and the same sample provided the 4 T cell receptor beta chains below, sequenced in a study of CD8 T cells in ankylosing spondylitis. MiXCR, run by TCRdb on the 5' RACE reads, gives a single entry per CDR3 protein. The sample records about 27,000 distinct CDR3 sequences, 6.5% to 9% being singletons. What was sequenced was blood. The receptor set was obtained from a male donor with ankylosing spondylitis or in good health (not recorded which).

This clonotype has just a few counts. Here the CDR3 reads CATSDKEHRTGELFF. DNA for the CDR3: TGTGCCACCAGTGATAAGGAACACCGCACCGGGGAGCTGTTTTTT. This chain links TRBV24-1 with TRBJ2-2; D not resolved. Germline values: CDR1 KGHDR, CDR2 SFDVKD. CDR3 length: 15 residues. Trimming cost V 3 bases and J 4 bases, with 11 bases left between them.

This clonotype came up many times. J is TRBJ1-5 and V is TRBV29-1; perhaps TRBD1 as D (5 bases). CDR3 length: 13 amino acids. In germline, CDR1 is SQVTM, CDR2 ANQGSEA. Trimming pared 2 bases from V and 7 bases from J, leaving 12 bases between. CDR3 in amino acids: CSVEPGVGQPQHF. In DNA form, the CDR3 reads TGCAGCGTTGAACCGGGGGTCGGGCAGCCCCAGCATTTT.

The chain couples TRBV5-1 to TRBJ2-6; D unclear. Germline CDR1 reads SGHRS; CDR2 reads YFSETQ. CDR3 size: 15 residues. Trimming took off 4 bases at V and 0 bases at J, with 8 bases between the two ends. As DNA, the CDR3 is TGCGCCAGCAGCACCGGTTCCTCTGGGGCCAACGTCCTGACTTTC. Encoded protein: CASSTGSSGANVLTF.

The chain is built from TRBV29-1 and TRBJ1-3; TRBD1 aligns across 7 bases. Germline V gene sequence: CDR1 SQVTM, CDR2 ANQGSEA. The junction had 5 bases not matched to a gene; V was cut back by 4 bases and J by 2 bases. CDR3 size: 14 residues. CDR3 bases: TGCAGCGTTGGTCGTACAGGGGCTGGAAACACCATATATTTT. Translating it yields CSVGRTGAGNTIYF.